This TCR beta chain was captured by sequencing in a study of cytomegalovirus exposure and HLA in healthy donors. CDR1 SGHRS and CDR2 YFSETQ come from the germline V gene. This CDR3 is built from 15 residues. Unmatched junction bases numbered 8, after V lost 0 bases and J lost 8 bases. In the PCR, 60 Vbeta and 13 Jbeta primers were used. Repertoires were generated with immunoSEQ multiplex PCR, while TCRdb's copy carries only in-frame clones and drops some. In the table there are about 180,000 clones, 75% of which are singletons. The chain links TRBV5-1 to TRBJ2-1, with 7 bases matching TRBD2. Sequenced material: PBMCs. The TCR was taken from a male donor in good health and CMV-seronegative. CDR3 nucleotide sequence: TGCGCCAGCAGCTTGGGGGCTAGCGGTGAGGATGAGCAGTTCTTC. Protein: CASSLGASGEDEQFF.